This T cell receptor beta chain was captured by sequencing in a study of cytomegalovirus exposure and HLA in healthy donors. PCR primers comprised 60 Vbeta and 13 Jbeta primers. Sequencing was performed with immunoSEQ multiplex PCR; in TCRdb, only in-frame clones are kept and a portion is missing. In the table there are some 110,000 clones, over 60% of which are singletons. The sequenced sample consisted of PBMCs. The origin of this receptor is a woman aged 50 to 65 in good health and CMV-seropositive.

CDR3 in DNA: TGTGCCAGCAGCTCCTGGACAGGGGGTACTAATGAAAAACTGTTTTTT. Its translation is CASSSWTGGTNEKLFF. This sequence joins TRBV7-9 and TRBJ1-4, with 10 bases lining up with TRBD1. The CDR3 is 16 amino acids. Trimming at V came to 4 bases and at J to 2 bases, leaving 4 bases not matched to a gene. Germline loops: CDR1 SEHNR, CDR2 FQNEAQ (reference sequence).